One sample yielded the 10 T cell receptor beta chains listed below, sequenced in a study of cytomegalovirus exposure and HLA in healthy donors. The study ran its PCR with 60 Vbeta and 13 Jbeta primers. The method was immunoSEQ multiplex PCR; TCRdb's version includes in-frame clones alone and lacks a portion of them. Among 75,000 to 90,000 clones listed, around 68% were seen once. Material for sequencing was PBMCs. The receptors originated from a woman in her thirties or forties in good health and CMV-seropositive.

The rearrangement uses TRBV18 and TRBJ1-2; no clear D gene. With 3 bases removed from V and 2 bases from J, the gap between germline ends came to 10 bases. The germline CDR1 and CDR2 sequences are KGHSH and LQKENI. The CDR3 spans 14 residues. The CDR3 DNA follows: TGTGCCAGCTCACCCGCGGCAGCCAACTATGGCTACACCTTC. Amino acid sequence: CASSPAAANYGYTF.

The V gene is TRBV7-8, the J gene TRBJ1-5; D not certain. CDR1 is SGHVS, CDR2 FQNEAQ, per germline. The CDR3 loop spans 13 amino acids. The V end was cut by 3 bases, the J end by 5 bases, with 8 bases between. CDR3 sequence (DNA): TGTGCCAGCAGCTTTAAGAGGGATCAGCCCCAGCATTTT. Its translation is CASSFKRDQPQHF.

The table lists this clone with a few counts. This chain uses TRBV18 with TRBJ2-7; 7 bases fit TRBD2. The CDR3 consists of 15 residues. CDR1 KGHSH and CDR2 LQKENI come from the germline V gene. Losses at the gene ends were 2 bases for V and 1 base for J; bases not matched to a gene: 5. The CDR3 DNA reads as TGTGCCAGCTCACCAGGGGCGGGAGTATCCTACGAGCAGTACTTC. Protein product: CASSPGAGVSYEQYF.

This CDR3 is CAVSRFSTDTQYF. For the CDR3, the DNA is TGTGCCGTCTCTCGGTTTAGCACAGATACGCAGTATTTT. This chain links TRBV7-9 with TRBJ2-3; D is undetermined. The CDR3 loop spans 13 amino acids. Germline V gives CDR1 SEHNR, CDR2 FQNEAQ (reference sequence). The V end was cut by 11 bases, the J end by 0 bases, with 12 bases between. Supplemented by reference TRBV7-9 and TRBJ2-3, the full variable domain reads DTGVSQNPRHKITKRGQNVTFRCDPISEHNRLYWYRQTLGQGPEFLTYFQNEAQLEKSRLLSDRFSAERPKGSFSTLEIQRTEQGDSAMYLCAVSRFSTDTQYFGPGTRLTVL.

The gene calls are TRBV2 and TRBJ1-2; 7 bases are shared with TRBD1. The CDR3 runs 15 residues. CDR1 and CDR2 from the germline V gene are SNHLY and FYNNEI. Unmatched junction bases numbered 10, after V lost 5 bases and J lost 4 bases. The CDR3 sequence: CASSPRQGSFYGYTF. For the CDR3, the DNA is TGTGCCAGCAGTCCTCGACAGGGTAGCTTCTATGGCTACACCTTC.

This chain joins TRBV5-1 and TRBJ2-1, with 8 bases matching TRBD2. The CDR3 is made up of 15 amino acids. The junction had 7 bases not matched to a gene; V was cut back by 4 bases and J by 4 bases. From germline, CDR1 is SGHRS and CDR2 YFSETQ. The CDR3 here is CASSPQRETYNEQFF. In nucleotides, the CDR3 is TGCGCCAGCAGCCCACAGCGGGAGACATACAATGAGCAGTTCTTC.

The V call is TRBV4-3, the J call TRBJ2-5; 10 bases line up with TRBD2. In germline, CDR1 is LGHNA, CDR2 YSLEER. V dropped 1 base and J dropped 5; count of bases not matched to a gene: 13. The CDR3 is made up of 18 amino acids. CDR3 DNA: TGCGCCAGCAGCCAAGGCCTAGCGGGAGTAGGTTCCCCCGAGACCCAGTACTTC. It yields the protein CASSQGLAGVGSPETQYF.

This rearrangement joins TRBV27 to TRBJ2-1, with TRBD1 matching over 7 bases. J gave up 5 bases and V 7 bases, and 5 bases lay outside the gene matches. The germline CDR1 and CDR2 sequences are MNHEY and SMNVEV (reference sequence). This CDR3 has 13 residues. The CDR3 nucleotides are TGTGCCAGCAACAGGGGTCTCCACAATGAGCAGTTCTTC. It translates to CASNRGLHNEQFF.

The rearrangement joins TRBV28 to TRBJ2-5; TRBD1 is a possible D gene (6 bases). Germline V gene data show CDR1 as MDHEN and CDR2 as SYDVKM. Trimming removed 3 bases at V and 5 bases at J, with 19 bases between. The CDR3 is 16 residues long. The CDR3 DNA reads TGTGCCAGCAGTTTGTACCGGACAGCGCCCGGTGAGACCCAGTACTTC. Protein product: CASSLYRTAPGETQYF. Using reference TRBV28 and TRBJ2-5 for the parts outside the CDR3, the full variable domain is DVKVTQSSRYLVKRTGEKVFLECVQDMDHENMFWYRQDPGLGLRLIYFSYDVKMKEKGDIPEGYSVSREKKERFSLILESASTNQTSMYLCASSLYRTAPGETQYFGPGTRLLVL.

The V and J genes are TRBV10-1 and TRBJ2-2; 8 bases are a match to TRBD2. From germline, CDR1 is WNHNN and CDR2 SYGVQD (reference sequence). With V trimmed by 9 bases and J by 6 bases, 9 bases remained unmatched. The CDR3 covers 14 residues. CDR3 nucleotides: TGCGCCAGTCGAGCGGGAGAATCCTCCGGGGAGCTGTTTTTT. Translating gives CASRAGESSGELFF.